This is a list of T cell receptor beta chains from one sample in a study of CD8 T cells in ankylosing spondylitis. Via MiXCR, TCRdb re-called the 5' RACE reads, giving one row per CDR3 protein. The sample comprises around 770,000 distinct CDR3 sequences, roughly 19% of which are singletons, and around 20% rests with the top ten. The material sequenced was blood, either unsorted or a sorted T cell fraction (not recorded which). The receptors shown here come from a male donor with ankylosing spondylitis. CDR3s leave out the opening cysteine and the closing phenylalanine or tryptophan. Each record gives: D gene, clone size, V gene, CDR3 protein. A D gene is named only where the DNA matches it firmly. Clone sizes are given selectively: once, few, many, or a class where the clone is expanded.

-	many	TRBV12-3/TRBV12-4	ASSLGRGEQY
-	-	TRBV20-1	SANGHPSSYEQY
-	-	TRBV6-1	ASSPQTRGGVYGYT
TRBD1	few	TRBV19	ASSIVRGTEAF
-	-	TRBV28	ASSLGGDGSYEQY
TRBD1	few	TRBV18	ASSPLDRELYEQY
-	few	TRBV29-1	SASGTNSYEQY
-	-	TRBV5-1	ASSLDSIPYEQY
TRBD1	-	TRBV7-9	ASSFPGTGTYGYT
TRBD2	once	TRBV27	ASSILAGGGYEQY
-	few	TRBV20-1	SARDWSGANQPQH
-	-	TRBV12-3/TRBV12-4	ASSKDGSSYNEQF
-	-	TRBV12-3/TRBV12-4	ASSLGIGGANTEVF
-	-	TRBV12-3/TRBV12-4	ASSLEAAKRKLF
-	few	TRBV4-3	ASSQENLRDPTLAKNIQY
TRBD2	-	TRBV5-5	ASSFFPGGFDNEQF
-	many	TRBV3-1	ASSQVQTSEAF
TRBD1	once	TRBV5-1	ASSLGQGASDGYT
-	-	TRBV7-2	ASSTQRALGLADTQY
-	once	TRBV4-1	ASSQRTGGAFTGELF
TRBD1	few	TRBV12-3/TRBV12-4	ASSLTGDNEKLF
-	few	TRBV15	ATSRDGPYEQY
TRBD1	-	TRBV20-1	SAFRDRGLGGNQPQH
TRBD1	few	TRBV5-1	ASSSGTGLTEQF
-	few	TRBV18	ASSPGPSTGANVLT
TRBD2	-	TRBV5-1	ASSWSASSGRAPGELF
-	-	TRBV4-2	ASSQESHNEQF
TRBD1	-	TRBV6-2/TRBV6-3	ASSYSEGGGCGYT
TRBD1	-	TRBV11-2	ASSLGQGRGGVPGELF
TRBD2	few	TRBV2	ASSDRTSSDTQY
TRBD1	few	TRBV3-1	ASSQDGTASTDTQY
-	-	TRBV20-1	SALRTGLGTEAF
-	-	TRBV9	ASSVAGGNNEQF
TRBD2	once	TRBV20-1	SARPLLAESSYEQY
TRBD2	-	TRBV29-1	SVEWLAGSTDTQY
TRBD1	once	TRBV29-1	SAGQGAIYEQY
TRBD1	few	TRBV20-1	SARDRGLPKNIQY
-	many	TRBV5-1	ASSLLQGGNYEQY
-	few	TRBV5-1	ASSLQGGANTGELF
-	-	TRBV29-1	SVWGSGNTIY
-	few	TRBV4-2	ASSQEDEQY
TRBD1	-	TRBV28	ASSIRQGAVGNQPQH
TRBD2	many	TRBV5-1	ASSLSLIGTSNNEQF
-	-	TRBV2	ASVESSYEQY
-	few	TRBV4-1	ASSQGLRVRPYEQY
TRBD1	once	TRBV7-6	ASSIGQGGLDEQF
-	-	TRBV5-1	ASSLAGGHYNEQF
-	once	TRBV28	ASTPRGSGTQY
-	few	TRBV6-4	ASSDSPGGRNIQY
-	-	TRBV7-9	ASRTGWEIYNEQF
-	few	TRBV6-1	ASSPLRGEETQY
TRBD2	-	TRBV12-3/TRBV12-4	ASSLMGGTSYNEQF
-	-	TRBV7-2	ASGERARGTDTQY
TRBD2	-	TRBV20-1	SASTLRREGLKF
-	-	TRBV28	ASTTAGPYNSPLH
TRBD2	-	TRBV30	AWSVGGGSAGDTQY
-	-	TRBV12-3/TRBV12-4	ASSLLGDPDTQY
-	many	TRBV29-1	SVSVAGELF
-	few	TRBV5-1	ASSGKTDNTEAF